The rows below give T cell receptor beta chains drawn from one sample of a study of T-cell memory formation after mild COVID-19. TCRdb independently ran MiXCR on the 5' RACE reads; one entry per CDR3 protein. The sample holds approximately 570,000 distinct CDR3 sequences, more than 15% seen once. Sequenced: PBMCs or a T cell subset sorted from them (not recorded which). The receptors here all came from an adult woman who had mild COVID-19 (a few samples of this study predate the infection). Cell type and time point are not known. CDR3s include the opening cysteine and the closing phenylalanine or tryptophan. A D gene is named only where the DNA matches it firmly. Clone size, where shown, is once, few, many, or a class for clones that have expanded.

V gene: TRBV6-2/TRBV6-3; D gene: .; J gene: TRBJ2-7; clone size: many; CDR3 DNA: TGTGCCAGCAGTGACGACAGAGAATACGAGCAGTACTTC; CDR3 protein: CASSDDREYEQYF
V gene: TRBV7-3; D gene: .; J gene: TRBJ1-1; clone size: few; CDR3 DNA: TGTGCCAGCAGCCCACAACAGGGATCGACTGAAGCTTTCTTT; CDR3 protein: CASSPQQGSTEAFF
V gene: TRBV27; D gene: TRBD2; J gene: TRBJ2-7; clone size: .; CDR3 DNA: TGTGCCAGCACTAGACTAGCGGGAGGGCTAGGGGAGCAGTACTTC; CDR3 protein: CASTRLAGGLGEQYF
V gene: TRBV7-9; D gene: TRBD2; J gene: TRBJ2-1; clone size: few; CDR3 DNA: TGTGCCAGCAGCAGGACTAGCCATGAGCAGTTCTTC; CDR3 protein: CASSRTSHEQFF
V gene: TRBV6-1; D gene: TRBD1; J gene: TRBJ1-2; clone size: .; CDR3 DNA: TGTGCCAGCAGTGCCTCCTTACAGGGGGATGGCTACACCTTC; CDR3 protein: CASSASLQGDGYTF
V gene: TRBV21-1; D gene: .; J gene: TRBJ1-5; clone size: .; CDR3 DNA: TGTGCCAGCAGCAAGGCCCAGGGGGGACGCGGCGCGCATCAGCCCCAGCATTTT; CDR3 protein: CASSKAQGGRGAHQPQHF
V gene: TRBV7-9; D gene: TRBD1; J gene: TRBJ2-5; clone size: few; CDR3 DNA: TGTGCCAGCAGCCCACTGCGGGACAGGGAGGATGAGACCCAGTACTTC; CDR3 protein: CASSPLRDREDETQYF
V gene: TRBV20-1; D gene: .; J gene: TRBJ2-7; clone size: few; CDR3 DNA: TGCAGTGCTAGAGATCCCGGGCCTCCGTCCTACGAGCAGTACTTC; CDR3 protein: CSARDPGPPSYEQYF
V gene: TRBV6-5; D gene: TRBD2; J gene: TRBJ2-5; clone size: .; CDR3 DNA: TGTGCCAGCAGTTACTCGGGGGGGGTCCTGGAGACCCAGTACTTC; CDR3 protein: CASSYSGGVLETQYF
V gene: TRBV7-2; D gene: .; J gene: TRBJ2-3; clone size: .; CDR3 DNA: TGTGCCAGCAGCGCCGGGAACTTACTCGGCACAGATACGCAGTATTTT; CDR3 protein: CASSAGNLLGTDTQYF
V gene: TRBV21-1; D gene: .; J gene: TRBJ1-6; clone size: .; CDR3 DNA: TGTGCCAGCCGCAAAATCAAGGGGGACTCACCCCTCCACTTT; CDR3 protein: CASRKIKGDSPLHF
V gene: TRBV2; D gene: .; J gene: TRBJ2-3; clone size: .; CDR3 DNA: TGTGCCAGCAGCCGGGATACGGCAGATACGCAGTATTTT; CDR3 protein: CASSRDTADTQYF
V gene: TRBV4-1; D gene: .; J gene: TRBJ2-2; clone size: .; CDR3 DNA: TGCGCCAGCAGCCAGACCTACACCGGGGAGCTGTTTTTT; CDR3 protein: CASSQTYTGELFF
V gene: TRBV18; D gene: .; J gene: TRBJ1-1; clone size: few; CDR3 DNA: TGTGCCAGCTCACCGTGGGGGAACACTGAAGCTTTCTTT; CDR3 protein: CASSPWGNTEAFF
V gene: TRBV29-1; D gene: .; J gene: TRBJ1-2; clone size: once; CDR3 DNA: TGCAGCGTCCTCGAGGGCGAGGGCTATGGCTACACCTTC; CDR3 protein: CSVLEGEGYGYTF
V gene: TRBV6-2/TRBV6-3; D gene: .; J gene: TRBJ2-5; clone size: .; CDR3 DNA: TGTGCCAGCAGCGAACGGGGACCGGAAGAGACCCAGTACTTC; CDR3 protein: CASSERGPEETQYF
V gene: TRBV12-5; D gene: TRBD2; J gene: TRBJ2-1; clone size: .; CDR3 DNA: TGTGCTAGTGGTTTGACGCTAGCGGGAGGATACAATGAGCAGTTCTTC; CDR3 protein: CASGLTLAGGYNEQFF
V gene: TRBV7-6; D gene: .; J gene: TRBJ2-3; clone size: .; CDR3 DNA: TGTGCCAGCAGCTTAGAACTAGGGGCTACAGATACGCAGTATTTT; CDR3 protein: CASSLELGATDTQYF
V gene: TRBV27; D gene: .; J gene: TRBJ2-7; clone size: .; CDR3 DNA: TGTGCCAGCCGGCACCTACACTACGAGCAGTACTTC; CDR3 protein: CASRHLHYEQYF
V gene: TRBV20-1; D gene: TRBD1; J gene: TRBJ2-1; clone size: many; CDR3 DNA: TGCAGTGCAACGGGACAGGGAGCGGGTAGTGAGCAGTTCTTC; CDR3 protein: CSATGQGAGSEQFF
V gene: TRBV7-9; D gene: .; J gene: TRBJ2-1; clone size: many; CDR3 DNA: TGTGCCAGCAGCTCCCCCATATCTAGCTACTATGAGCAGTTCTTC; CDR3 protein: CASSSPISSYYEQFF
V gene: TRBV5-1; D gene: .; J gene: TRBJ1-1; clone size: .; CDR3 DNA: TGCGCCAGCAGCCCTCGTGGCAGCAGCTTTGAAGCTTTCTTT; CDR3 protein: CASSPRGSSFEAFF
V gene: TRBV25-1; D gene: .; J gene: TRBJ2-7; clone size: .; CDR3 DNA: TGTGCCAGCAGTCCTGCGTTAGGGGCGGAGATGTTGTCCTCCTACGAGCAGTACTTC; CDR3 protein: CASSPALGAEMLSSYEQYF
V gene: TRBV3-1; D gene: .; J gene: TRBJ2-3; clone size: few; CDR3 DNA: TGTGCCAGCAGCCCCCGACAGACCCTAGGTACAGATACGCAGTATTTT; CDR3 protein: CASSPRQTLGTDTQYF
V gene: TRBV3-1; D gene: TRBD2; J gene: TRBJ2-2; clone size: few; CDR3 DNA: TGTGCCAGCAGCCAAGTGGTGCTAGCGGGGGCGCGGGGACCCGGGGAGCTGTTTTTT; CDR3 protein: CASSQVVLAGARGPGELFF
V gene: TRBV2; D gene: TRBD2; J gene: TRBJ2-3; clone size: many; CDR3 DNA: TGTGCCAGCAGACCCCGGGAGGGGGCAGATACGCAGTATTTT; CDR3 protein: CASRPREGADTQYF
V gene: TRBV12-3/TRBV12-4; D gene: .; J gene: TRBJ1-5; clone size: many; CDR3 DNA: TGTGCCAGCAGTTTTGGGAATCAGCCCCAGCATTTT; CDR3 protein: CASSFGNQPQHF
V gene: TRBV15; D gene: TRBD2; J gene: TRBJ2-1; clone size: few; CDR3 DNA: TGTGCCACCAGCAGAGAGGCTAGCGGGAAGAATGAGCAGTTCTTC; CDR3 protein: CATSREASGKNEQFF
V gene: TRBV10-3; D gene: .; J gene: TRBJ1-1; clone size: .; CDR3 DNA: TGTGCCATCAGTGGTAGTGGTACTGAAGCTTTCTTT; CDR3 protein: CAISGSGTEAFF
V gene: TRBV5-1; D gene: TRBD2; J gene: TRBJ2-1; clone size: many; CDR3 DNA: TGCGCCAGCAGCTTGGCGGCGGGAGGGAACGACAATGAGCAGTTCTTC; CDR3 protein: CASSLAAGGNDNEQFF
V gene: TRBV30; D gene: .; J gene: TRBJ1-3; clone size: .; CDR3 DNA: TGTGCCTGGACCCACGGACCTTCCTCTGGAAACACCATATATTTT; CDR3 protein: CAWTHGPSSGNTIYF
V gene: TRBV11-2; D gene: .; J gene: TRBJ2-7; clone size: .; CDR3 DNA: TGTGCCAGCAGCACTCTAAAAAAGACGCACGAGCAGTACTTC; CDR3 protein: CASSTLKKTHEQYF
V gene: TRBV6-4; D gene: TRBD1; J gene: TRBJ2-1; clone size: many; CDR3 DNA: TGTGCCAGCAGCGGACAGGGTTCCTACAATGAGCAGTTCTTC; CDR3 protein: CASSGQGSYNEQFF
V gene: TRBV30; D gene: .; J gene: TRBJ1-1; clone size: few; CDR3 DNA: TGTGCCTGGAGTAACGGGGTTGAGGTGTTGAACACTGAAGCTTTCTTT; CDR3 protein: CAWSNGVEVLNTEAFF
V gene: TRBV12-3/TRBV12-4; D gene: .; J gene: TRBJ2-1; clone size: .; CDR3 DNA: TGTGCCAGCACCCGGAGAGGGGACTCCTACAATGAGCAGTTCTTC; CDR3 protein: CASTRRGDSYNEQFF
V gene: TRBV12-3/TRBV12-4; D gene: TRBD2; J gene: TRBJ2-1; clone size: few; CDR3 DNA: TGTGCCAGCAGCCAGCAACTAGCGGGAGTTGAGCAGTTCTTC; CDR3 protein: CASSQQLAGVEQFF
V gene: TRBV3-1; D gene: TRBD2; J gene: TRBJ2-7; clone size: few; CDR3 DNA: TGTGCCAGCAGCCATTCCGGAGGACTAGCGGGGGGCTCAGGGTCCTACGAGCAGTACTTC; CDR3 protein: CASSHSGGLAGGSGSYEQYF
V gene: TRBV19; D gene: .; J gene: TRBJ2-1; clone size: few; CDR3 DNA: TGTGCCAGTACCAGCGCATCCTACAATGAGCAGTTCTTC; CDR3 protein: CASTSASYNEQFF
V gene: TRBV12-3/TRBV12-4; D gene: .; J gene: TRBJ1-1; clone size: .; CDR3 DNA: TGTGCCAGCAGTTTGCAGGGGCAAGCGAACACTGAAGCTTTCTTT; CDR3 protein: CASSLQGQANTEAFF
V gene: TRBV29-1; D gene: .; J gene: TRBJ1-1; clone size: .; CDR3 DNA: TGCATAACAGCGGACACTGAAGCTTTCTTT; CDR3 protein: CITADTEAFF
V gene: TRBV7-9; D gene: .; J gene: TRBJ2-1; clone size: few; CDR3 DNA: TGTGCCAGCAGCTTGTTGGGTCACCATGAGCAGTTCTTC; CDR3 protein: CASSLLGHHEQFF
V gene: TRBV7-8; D gene: TRBD2; J gene: TRBJ2-3; clone size: many; CDR3 DNA: TGTGCCAGCAGCCGCGGGAGGAGCACAGATACGCAGTATTTT; CDR3 protein: CASSRGRSTDTQYF
V gene: TRBV5-1; D gene: TRBD1; J gene: TRBJ2-6; clone size: .; CDR3 DNA: TGCGCCAGCAGCTTGAGGCGGGACAGGGTTGGCTCTGGGGCCAACGTCCTGACTTTC; CDR3 protein: CASSLRRDRVGSGANVLTF
V gene: TRBV3-1; D gene: TRBD2; J gene: TRBJ2-7; clone size: .; CDR3 DNA: TGTGCCAGCAGCCAAGAGCCGGTGACTAGCGCTCCCTACGAGCAGTACTTC; CDR3 protein: CASSQEPVTSAPYEQYF
V gene: TRBV13; D gene: TRBD2; J gene: TRBJ2-7; clone size: .; CDR3 DNA: TGTGCCAGCAGCTCGAATAGCGGGACCCTGGCCGAGCAGTACTTC; CDR3 protein: CASSSNSGTLAEQYF
V gene: TRBV7-3; D gene: .; J gene: TRBJ1-1; clone size: .; CDR3 DNA: TGTGCCAGCAGCCGAGAAGCCTCGGGTGAAGCTTTCTTT; CDR3 protein: CASSREASGEAFF
V gene: TRBV18; D gene: .; J gene: TRBJ2-1; clone size: once; CDR3 DNA: TGTGCCAGCTCACCAGACCGCGCGACTGCGGGACCCAGGGACAATGAGCAGTTCTTC; CDR3 protein: CASSPDRATAGPRDNEQFF
V gene: TRBV4-3; D gene: TRBD1; J gene: TRBJ1-4; clone size: .; CDR3 DNA: TGCGCCAGCAGCCGACGACAGGGGGTGATGACTAATGAAAAACTGTTTTTT; CDR3 protein: CASSRRQGVMTNEKLFF
V gene: TRBV20-1; D gene: .; J gene: TRBJ2-7; clone size: .; CDR3 DNA: TGCAGTGCCCTACTAAAAACCTACGAGCAGTACTTC; CDR3 protein: CSALLKTYEQYF
V gene: TRBV14; D gene: .; J gene: TRBJ1-1; clone size: .; CDR3 DNA: TGTGCCAGCAGCCAATTATACAGGCCTGAAGCTTTCTTT; CDR3 protein: CASSQLYRPEAFF
V gene: TRBV5-1; D gene: .; J gene: TRBJ2-1; clone size: few; CDR3 DNA: TGCGCCAGCAGCGAGGACCTGCGGAGTGGGCAGTTCTTC; CDR3 protein: CASSEDLRSGQFF
V gene: TRBV2; D gene: .; J gene: TRBJ2-3; clone size: .; CDR3 DNA: TGTGCCAGCAGTTACACCCGGACTAGCACAGATACGCAGTATTTT; CDR3 protein: CASSYTRTSTDTQYF
V gene: TRBV10-3; D gene: .; J gene: TRBJ2-7; clone size: few; CDR3 DNA: TGTGCCATCAGGAGAGAGGGCTCGGGGGAGCAGTACTTC; CDR3 protein: CAIRREGSGEQYF